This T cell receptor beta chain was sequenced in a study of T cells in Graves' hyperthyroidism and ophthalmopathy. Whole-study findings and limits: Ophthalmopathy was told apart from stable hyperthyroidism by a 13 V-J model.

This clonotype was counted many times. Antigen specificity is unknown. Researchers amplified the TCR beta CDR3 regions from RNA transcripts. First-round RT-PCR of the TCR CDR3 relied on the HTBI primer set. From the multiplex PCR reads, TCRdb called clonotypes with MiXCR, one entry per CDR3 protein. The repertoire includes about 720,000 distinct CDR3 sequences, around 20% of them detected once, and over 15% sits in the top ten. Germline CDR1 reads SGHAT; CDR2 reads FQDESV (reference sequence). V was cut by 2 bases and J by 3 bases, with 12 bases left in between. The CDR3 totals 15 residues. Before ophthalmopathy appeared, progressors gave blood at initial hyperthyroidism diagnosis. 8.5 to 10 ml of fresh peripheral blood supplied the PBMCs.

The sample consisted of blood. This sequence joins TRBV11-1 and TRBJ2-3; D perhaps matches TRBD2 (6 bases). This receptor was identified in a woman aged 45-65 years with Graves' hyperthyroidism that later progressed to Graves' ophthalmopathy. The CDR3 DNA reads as TGTGCCAGCAGCTTAATGCGGGGAGGAACAGATACGCAGTATTTT. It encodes CASSLMRGGTDTQYF.